The subject of this entry is one T cell receptor (beta chain). Antigen specificity is unknown. CDR3 length equals 14 residues. V lost 5 bases and J lost 4, with 12 bases in between. Germline CDR1 is SGHVS and CDR2 is FNYEAQ. This entry belongs to a study of shared clonotypes between healthy human individuals. Naive CD8 cells lacked CD45RO, underwent positive selection for CCR7 and left out terminally differentiated effector memory CD45RA+ cells. Study-level results: Sequencing depth was a factor that was expected to affect clonotype sharing among donors.

Data came from immunoSEQ multiplex PCR; TCRdb stores just in-frame clones and leaves some out. The repertoire holds around 2,100,000 clones, with over 85% as singletons. The V and J genes are TRBV7-6 and TRBJ1-5; D call uncertain. The source is a man younger than 35 in good health. Sequencing was done on a sample of naive CD8+ T cells sorted from blood. The CDR3 is CASSPNTWNQPQHF. For the CDR3, the DNA is TGTGCCAGCAGCCCCAATACCTGGAATCAGCCCCAGCATTTT.